Below are 5 T cell receptor beta chains sequenced from a single sample in a study of cytomegalovirus exposure and HLA in healthy donors. It was with 60 Vbeta and 13 Jbeta primers that the PCR ran. The protocol was immunoSEQ multiplex PCR, while the TCRdb copy is restricted to in-frame clones and leaves out a portion. The sample lists 120,000 or so clones; less than 80% were seen once. The sequenced material came from PBMCs. The origin of the receptors is a man aged 40-49 years in good health and CMV-seropositive.

The chain has TRBV4-3 and TRBJ1-4; the D gene is possibly TRBD1 (6 bases). Trimming removed 0 bases from V and 5 bases from J, with 7 bases in between. Germline V gene lookup returns CDR1 LGHNA and CDR2 YSLEER. This CDR3 spans 14 amino acids. CDR3 in amino acids: CASSQDRGNEKLFF. The DNA for the CDR3 is TGCGCCAGCAGCCAAGACAGGGGAAATGAAAAACTGTTTTTT.

The chain joins TRBV28 to TRBJ2-7; tentatively, D is TRBD1 (5 bases). The CDR3 contains 14 residues. Trimming cost V 5 bases and J 2 bases, with 13 bases left between them. Germline CDR1 reads MDHEN; CDR2 reads SYDVKM. This chain's CDR3 is CASSTVTETYEQYF. The CDR3 DNA follows: TGTGCCAGCAGTACCGTGACAGAGACCTACGAGCAGTACTTC. Full variable domain (outside the CDR3, taken from reference TRBV28 and TRBJ2-7): DVKVTQSSRYLVKRTGEKVFLECVQDMDHENMFWYRQDPGLGLRLIYFSYDVKMKEKGDIPEGYSVSREKKERFSLILESASTNQTSMYLCASSTVTETYEQYFGPGTRLTVT.

Only one count was recorded for this clone. This same CDR3 is encoded by further DNA sequences in the sample. The chain carries TRBV10-1 and TRBJ1-1, with 8 bases fitting TRBD1. The germline gives CDR1 WNHNN, CDR2 SYGVQD (reference sequence). Losses at the gene ends were 4 bases for V and 1 base for J; bases not matched to a gene: 8. This CDR3 has 16 residues. In DNA, the CDR3 is TGCGCCAGCAGTGGGACCCAGGGGGCCGCGAACACTGAAGCTTTCTTT. As protein: CASSGTQGAANTEAFF.

This chain uses TRBV30 with TRBJ1-4; tentative D call: TRBD1 (5 bases). V lost 3 bases and J lost 5, with 7 bases in between. Germline-derived CDR1 and CDR2 are GTSNPN and SVGIG (reference sequence). There are 12 residues in the CDR3. CDR3 region: CAWRGGNEKLFF. In DNA form, the CDR3 reads TGTGCCTGGAGGGGGGGAAATGAAAAACTGTTTTTT.

This clone was found a few times. This chain joins TRBV6-5 and TRBJ1-4, with D tentatively TRBD1 (6 bases). This CDR3 has 12 residues. The V gene's germline CDR1 is MNHEY and CDR2 SVGAGI. V was pared by 11 bases and J by 7 bases, with 14 bases between. The CDR3 DNA follows: TGTGCCTCGTCAGGGGCCGGTGAAAAACTGTTTTTT. It codes for CASSGAGEKLFF.